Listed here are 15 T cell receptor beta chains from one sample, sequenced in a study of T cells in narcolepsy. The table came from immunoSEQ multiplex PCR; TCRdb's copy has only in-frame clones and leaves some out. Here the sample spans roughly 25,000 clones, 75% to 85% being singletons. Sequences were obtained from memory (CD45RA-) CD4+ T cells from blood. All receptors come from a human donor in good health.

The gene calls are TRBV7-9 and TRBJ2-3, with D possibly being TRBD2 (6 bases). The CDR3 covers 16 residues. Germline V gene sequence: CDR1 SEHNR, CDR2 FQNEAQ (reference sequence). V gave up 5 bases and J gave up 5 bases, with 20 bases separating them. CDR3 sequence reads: CASSPGGGYYRDTQYF. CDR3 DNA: TGTGCCAGCAGCCCTGGCGGAGGGTACTACCGAGATACGCAGTATTTT.

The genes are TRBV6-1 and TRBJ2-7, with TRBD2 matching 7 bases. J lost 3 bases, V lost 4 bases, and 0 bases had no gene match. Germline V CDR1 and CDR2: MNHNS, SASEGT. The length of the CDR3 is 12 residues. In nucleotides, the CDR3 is TGTGCCAGCAGTGGCGGGAGCTACGAGCAGTACTTC. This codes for CASSGGSYEQYF.

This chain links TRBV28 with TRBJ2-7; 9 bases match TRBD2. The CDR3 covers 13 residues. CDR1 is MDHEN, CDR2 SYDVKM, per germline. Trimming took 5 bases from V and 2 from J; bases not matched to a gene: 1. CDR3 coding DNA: TGTGCCAGCAGTGCGGGAGGGACCTACGAGCAGTACTTC. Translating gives CASSAGGTYEQYF.

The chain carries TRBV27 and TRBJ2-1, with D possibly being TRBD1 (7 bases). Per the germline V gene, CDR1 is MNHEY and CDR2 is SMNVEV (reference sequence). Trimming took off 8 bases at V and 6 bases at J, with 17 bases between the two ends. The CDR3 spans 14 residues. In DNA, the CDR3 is TGTGCCAGCTTTCCAGGGGGGATTGGCAATGAGCAGTTCTTC. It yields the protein CASFPGGIGNEQFF.

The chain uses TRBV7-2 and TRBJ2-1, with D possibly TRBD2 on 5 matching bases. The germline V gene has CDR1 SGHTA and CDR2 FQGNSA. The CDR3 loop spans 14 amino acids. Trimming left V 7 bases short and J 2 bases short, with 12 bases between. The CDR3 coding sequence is TGTGCCAGCACGCCAGCGGTAACCTACAATGAGCAGTTCTTC. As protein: CASTPAVTYNEQFF.

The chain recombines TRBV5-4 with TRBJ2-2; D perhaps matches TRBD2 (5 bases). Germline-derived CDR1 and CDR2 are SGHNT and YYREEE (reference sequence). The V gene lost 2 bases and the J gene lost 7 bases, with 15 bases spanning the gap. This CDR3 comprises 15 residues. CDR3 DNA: TGTGCCAGCAGCTTACGAGGGAGTGAGAACGGGGAGCTGTTTTTT. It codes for CASSLRGSENGELFF. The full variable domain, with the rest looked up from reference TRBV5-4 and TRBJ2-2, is ETGVTQSPTHLIKTRGQQVTLRCSSQSGHNTVSWYQQALGQGPQFIFQYYREEENGRGNFPPRFSGLQFPNYSSELNVNALELDDSALYLCASSLRGSENGELFFGEGSRLTVL.

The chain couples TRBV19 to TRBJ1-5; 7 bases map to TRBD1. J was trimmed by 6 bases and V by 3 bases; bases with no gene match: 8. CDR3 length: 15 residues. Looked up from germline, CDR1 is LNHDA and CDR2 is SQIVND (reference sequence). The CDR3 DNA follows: TGTGCCAGTAGTATGAGACAGGGTAACGCTCAGCCCCAGCATTTT. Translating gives CASSMRQGNAQPQHF.

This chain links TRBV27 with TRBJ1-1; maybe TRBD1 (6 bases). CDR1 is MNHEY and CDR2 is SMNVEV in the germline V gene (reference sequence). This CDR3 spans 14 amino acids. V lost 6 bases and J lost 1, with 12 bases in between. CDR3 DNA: TGTGCCAGCAGCCCACAGGGCCCGAACACTGAAGCTTTCTTT. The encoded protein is CASSPQGPNTEAFF.

CDR3 loop: CASSARLAGGNEQFF. The CDR3 bases are TGTGCCAGCAGCGCCCGACTAGCGGGAGGGAATGAGCAGTTCTTC. The chain combines TRBV9 with TRBJ2-1; TRBD2 agrees at 14 bases. Trimming cost V 3 bases and J 7 bases; bases outside gene matches: 3. CDR3 length equals 15 residues. Germline values: CDR1 SGDLS, CDR2 YYNGEE.

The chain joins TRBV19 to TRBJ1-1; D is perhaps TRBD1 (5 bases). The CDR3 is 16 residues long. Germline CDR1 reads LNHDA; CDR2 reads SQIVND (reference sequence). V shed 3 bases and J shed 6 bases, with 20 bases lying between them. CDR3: CASSIYPTPGEAEAFF. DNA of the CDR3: TGTGCCAGTAGTATTTATCCTACACCGGGGGAGGCTGAAGCTTTCTTT.

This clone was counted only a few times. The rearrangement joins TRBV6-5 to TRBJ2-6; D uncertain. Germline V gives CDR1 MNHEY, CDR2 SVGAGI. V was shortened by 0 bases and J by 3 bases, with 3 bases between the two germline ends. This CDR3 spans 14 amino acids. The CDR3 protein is CASSYSDGANVLTF. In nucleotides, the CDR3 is TGTGCCAGCAGTTACTCGGATGGGGCCAACGTCCTGACTTTC.

Here the CDR3 DNA reads TGTGCCAGCAGTTATTCGAGGGAAGGCACTGAAGCTTTCTTT. Translated, it gives CASSYSREGTEAFF. V is TRBV6-5 and J is TRBJ1-1; no definite D call. Trimming removed 3 bases at V and 4 bases at J, with 12 bases between. The germline V gene has CDR1 MNHEY and CDR2 SVGAGI. The CDR3 has 14 amino acids.

This CDR3 reads CASSNDGYEQYF. The CDR3 DNA follows: TGTGCCAGCAGCAATGACGGCTACGAGCAGTACTTC. J is TRBJ2-7 and V is TRBV5-4; D unclear. The CDR3 extends over 12 amino acids. CDR1 SGHNT and CDR2 YYREEE come from the germline V gene (reference sequence). The ends were cut back, 4 bases at V and 3 bases at J, with 8 bases in the middle. Supplemented by reference TRBV5-4 and TRBJ2-7, the full variable domain reads ETGVTQSPTHLIKTRGQQVTLRCSSQSGHNTVSWYQQALGQGPQFIFQYYREEENGRGNFPPRFSGLQFPNYSSELNVNALELDDSALYLCASSNDGYEQYFGPGTRLTVT.

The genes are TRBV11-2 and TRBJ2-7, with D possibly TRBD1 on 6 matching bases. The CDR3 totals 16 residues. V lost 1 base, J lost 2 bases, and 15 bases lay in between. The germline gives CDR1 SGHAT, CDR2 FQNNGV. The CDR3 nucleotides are TGTGCCAGCAGCTTAGCTGGACAGAAATACACCTACGAGCAGTACTTC. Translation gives CASSLAGQKYTYEQYF.

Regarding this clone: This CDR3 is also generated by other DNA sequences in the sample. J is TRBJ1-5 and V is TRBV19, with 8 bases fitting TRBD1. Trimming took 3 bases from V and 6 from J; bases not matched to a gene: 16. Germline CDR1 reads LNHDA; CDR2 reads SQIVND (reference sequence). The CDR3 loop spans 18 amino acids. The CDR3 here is CASSMAPRTGTGGQPQHF. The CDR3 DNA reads TGTGCCAGTAGTATGGCCCCACGGACAGGGACGGGAGGTCAGCCCCAGCATTTT.